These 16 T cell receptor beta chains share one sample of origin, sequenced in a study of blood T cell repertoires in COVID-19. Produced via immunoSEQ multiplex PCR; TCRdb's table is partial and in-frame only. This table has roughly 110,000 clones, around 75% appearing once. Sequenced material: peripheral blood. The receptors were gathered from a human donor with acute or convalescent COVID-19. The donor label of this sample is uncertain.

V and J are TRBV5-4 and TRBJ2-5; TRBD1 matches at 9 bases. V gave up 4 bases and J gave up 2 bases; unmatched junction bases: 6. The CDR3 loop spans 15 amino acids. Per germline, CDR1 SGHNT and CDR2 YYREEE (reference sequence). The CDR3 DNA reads TGTGCCAGCAGCCTGGACAGGGGAGTTCAAGAGACCCAGTACTTC. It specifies CASSLDRGVQETQYF.

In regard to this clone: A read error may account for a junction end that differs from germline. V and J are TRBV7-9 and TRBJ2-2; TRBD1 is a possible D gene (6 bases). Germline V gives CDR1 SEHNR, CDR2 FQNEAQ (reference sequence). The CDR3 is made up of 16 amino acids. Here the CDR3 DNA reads TGTGCCAGCAGCCTAGCTTGGGGGCGAAGCACCGGGGAGCTGTTTTTT. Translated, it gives CASSLAWGRSTGELFF.

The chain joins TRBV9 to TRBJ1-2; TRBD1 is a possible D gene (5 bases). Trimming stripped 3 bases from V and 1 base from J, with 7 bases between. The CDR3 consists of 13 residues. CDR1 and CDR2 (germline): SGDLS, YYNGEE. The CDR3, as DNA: TGTGCCAGCAGCGGGGGCAGTAACTATGGCTACACCTTC. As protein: CASSGGSNYGYTF.

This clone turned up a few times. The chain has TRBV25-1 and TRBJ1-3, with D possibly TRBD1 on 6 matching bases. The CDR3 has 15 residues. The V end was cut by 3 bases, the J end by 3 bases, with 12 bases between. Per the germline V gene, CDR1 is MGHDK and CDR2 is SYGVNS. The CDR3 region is CASSDGGPYGNTIYF. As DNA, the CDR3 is TGTGCCAGCAGTGACGGGGGGCCGTATGGAAACACCATATATTTT.

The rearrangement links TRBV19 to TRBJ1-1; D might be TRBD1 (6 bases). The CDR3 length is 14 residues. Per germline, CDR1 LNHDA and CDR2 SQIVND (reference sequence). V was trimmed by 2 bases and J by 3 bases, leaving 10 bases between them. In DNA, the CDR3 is TGTGCCAGTAGTATACAGGGGCGTCACACTGAAGCTTTCTTT. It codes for CASSIQGRHTEAFF.

CDR3 sequence reads: CAPRREGYSPLHF. The CDR3 coding sequence is TGTGCCCCCCGGAGGGAGGGTTATTCACCCCTCCACTTT. This chain links TRBV6-5 with TRBJ1-6; D uncertain. Trimming left V 11 bases short and J 8 bases short, with 16 bases between. Germline V gene sequence: CDR1 MNHEY, CDR2 SVGAGI. The CDR3 runs 13 residues.

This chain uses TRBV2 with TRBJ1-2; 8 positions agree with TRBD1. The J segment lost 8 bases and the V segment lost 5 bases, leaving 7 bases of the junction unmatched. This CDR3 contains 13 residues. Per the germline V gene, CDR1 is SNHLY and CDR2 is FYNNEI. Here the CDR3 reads CASSPQGAGGYTF. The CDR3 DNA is TGTGCCAGCAGTCCGCAGGGGGCAGGAGGCTACACCTTC.

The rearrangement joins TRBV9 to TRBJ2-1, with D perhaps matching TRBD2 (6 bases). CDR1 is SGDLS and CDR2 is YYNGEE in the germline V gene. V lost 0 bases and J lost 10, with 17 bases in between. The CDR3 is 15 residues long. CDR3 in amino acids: CASSVGLESSGEQFF. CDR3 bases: TGTGCCAGCAGCGTAGGACTAGAATCGTCCGGGGAGCAGTTCTTC.

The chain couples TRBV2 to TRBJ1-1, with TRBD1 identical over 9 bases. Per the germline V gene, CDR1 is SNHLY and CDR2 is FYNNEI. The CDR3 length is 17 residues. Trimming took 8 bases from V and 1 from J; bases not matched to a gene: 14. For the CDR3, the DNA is TGTGCCAGCCGGGGGGGGACAGGGATAATGAGGAACACTGAAGCTTTCTTT. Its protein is CASRGGTGIMRNTEAFF.

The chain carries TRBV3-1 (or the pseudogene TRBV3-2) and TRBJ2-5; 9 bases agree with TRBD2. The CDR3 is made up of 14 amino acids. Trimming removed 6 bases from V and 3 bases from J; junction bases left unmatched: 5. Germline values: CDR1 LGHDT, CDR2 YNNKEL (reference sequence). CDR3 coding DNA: TGTGCCAGCAGAGTAGCGGGGGCTAAAGAGACCCAGTACTTC. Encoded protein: CASRVAGAKETQYF.

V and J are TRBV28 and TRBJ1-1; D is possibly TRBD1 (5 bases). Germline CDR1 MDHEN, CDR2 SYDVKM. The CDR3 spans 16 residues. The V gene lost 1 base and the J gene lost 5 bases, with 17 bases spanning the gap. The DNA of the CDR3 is TGTGCCAGCAGTTTATCGGGCGGGGCCGGGTTAACTGAAGCTTTCTTT. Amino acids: CASSLSGGAGLTEAFF. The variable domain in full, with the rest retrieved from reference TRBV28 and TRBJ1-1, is DVKVTQSSRYLVKRTGEKVFLECVQDMDHENMFWYRQDPGLGLRLIYFSYDVKMKEKGDIPEGYSVSREKKERFSLILESASTNQTSMYLCASSLSGGAGLTEAFFGQGTRLTVV.

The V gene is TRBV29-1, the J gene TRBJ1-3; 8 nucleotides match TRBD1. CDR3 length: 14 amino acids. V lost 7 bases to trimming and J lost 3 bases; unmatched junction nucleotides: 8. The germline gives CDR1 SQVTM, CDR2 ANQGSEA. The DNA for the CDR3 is TGCAGCGCCATCTCAGGGGGCCGTGGAAACACCATATATTTT. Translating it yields CSAISGGRGNTIYF.

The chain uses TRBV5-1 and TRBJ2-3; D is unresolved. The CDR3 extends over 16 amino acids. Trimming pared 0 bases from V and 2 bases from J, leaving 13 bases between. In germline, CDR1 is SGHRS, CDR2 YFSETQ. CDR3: CASSLAYTSDTDTQYF. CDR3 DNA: TGCGCCAGCAGCTTGGCGTATACATCCGACACAGATACGCAGTATTTT.

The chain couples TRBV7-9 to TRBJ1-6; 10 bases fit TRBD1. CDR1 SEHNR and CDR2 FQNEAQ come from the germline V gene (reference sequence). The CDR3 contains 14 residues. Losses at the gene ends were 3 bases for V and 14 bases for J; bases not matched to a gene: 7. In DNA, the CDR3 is TGTGCCAGCAGCTTGGGACAGGGGACGGTTGCCCTCCACTTT. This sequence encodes CASSLGQGTVALHF.

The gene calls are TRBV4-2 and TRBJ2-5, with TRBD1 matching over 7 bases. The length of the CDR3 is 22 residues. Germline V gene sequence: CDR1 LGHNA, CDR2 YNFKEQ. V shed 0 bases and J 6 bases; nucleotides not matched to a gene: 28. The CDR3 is CASSQERGPRADVRRKRQTQYF. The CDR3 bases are TGTGCCAGCAGCCAAGAAAGGGGGCCTCGGGCTGATGTGCGTAGGAAAAGACAGACCCAGTACTTC.

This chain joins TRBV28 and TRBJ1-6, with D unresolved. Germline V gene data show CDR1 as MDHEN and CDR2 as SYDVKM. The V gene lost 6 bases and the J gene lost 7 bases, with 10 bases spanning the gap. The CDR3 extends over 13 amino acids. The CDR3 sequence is CASRRGWNSPLHF. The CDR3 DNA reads TGTGCCAGCAGAAGAGGGTGGAATTCACCCCTCCACTTT. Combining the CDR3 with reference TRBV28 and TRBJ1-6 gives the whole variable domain DVKVTQSSRYLVKRTGEKVFLECVQDMDHENMFWYRQDPGLGLRLIYFSYDVKMKEKGDIPEGYSVSREKKERFSLILESASTNQTSMYLCASRRGWNSPLHFGNGTRLTVT.